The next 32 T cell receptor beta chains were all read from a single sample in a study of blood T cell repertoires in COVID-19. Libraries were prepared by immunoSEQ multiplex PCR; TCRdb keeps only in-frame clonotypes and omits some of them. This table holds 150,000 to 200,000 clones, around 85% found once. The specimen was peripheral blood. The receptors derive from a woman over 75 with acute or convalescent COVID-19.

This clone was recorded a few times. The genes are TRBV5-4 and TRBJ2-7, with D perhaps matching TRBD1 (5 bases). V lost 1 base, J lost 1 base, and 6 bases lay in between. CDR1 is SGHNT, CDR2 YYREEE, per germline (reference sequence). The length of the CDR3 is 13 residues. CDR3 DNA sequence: TGTGCCAGCAGCTTGACAGGTTCCTACGAGCAGTACTTC. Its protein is CASSLTGSYEQYF.

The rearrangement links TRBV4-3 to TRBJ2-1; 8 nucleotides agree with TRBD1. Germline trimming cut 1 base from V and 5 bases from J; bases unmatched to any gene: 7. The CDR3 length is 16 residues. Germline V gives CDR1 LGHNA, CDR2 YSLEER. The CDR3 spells CASSQGTGGINNEQFF. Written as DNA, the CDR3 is TGCGCCAGCAGCCAAGGTACAGGGGGAATTAACAATGAGCAGTTCTTC.

CDR3 sequence: CASSWTGGALNTEAFF. The CDR3 DNA reads as TGTGCCAGCAGTTGGACAGGGGGCGCATTGAACACTGAAGCTTTCTTT. The chain joins TRBV27 to TRBJ1-1; 11 bases match TRBD1. The CDR3 totals 16 residues. The germline CDR1 and CDR2 sequences are MNHEY and SMNVEV (reference sequence). J gave up 0 bases and V 4 bases, and 4 bases lay outside the gene matches.

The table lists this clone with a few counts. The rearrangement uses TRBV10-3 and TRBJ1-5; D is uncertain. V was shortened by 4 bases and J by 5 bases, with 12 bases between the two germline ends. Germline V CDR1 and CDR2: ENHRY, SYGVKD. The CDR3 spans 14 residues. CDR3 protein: CAISVQKEDQPQHF. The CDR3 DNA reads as TGTGCCATCAGTGTACAGAAGGAAGATCAGCCCCAGCATTTT.

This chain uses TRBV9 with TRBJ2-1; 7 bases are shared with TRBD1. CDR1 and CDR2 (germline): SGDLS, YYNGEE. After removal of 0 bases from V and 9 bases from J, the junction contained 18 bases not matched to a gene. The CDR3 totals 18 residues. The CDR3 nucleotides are TGTGCCAGCAGCGTAGGGGCCCGGGGACAGTCCACCCTGGGTGAGCAGTTCTTC. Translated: CASSVGARGQSTLGEQFF.

CDR3: CATSSVQGAFSPLHF. DNA of the CDR3: TGTGCCACCAGCAGTGTACAGGGGGCCTTCTCACCCCTCCACTTT. The chain combines TRBV15 with TRBJ1-6, with 9 bases that match TRBD1. Losses at the gene ends were 3 bases for V and 10 bases for J; bases not matched to a gene: 7. This CDR3 contains 15 residues. CDR1 and CDR2 (germline): LNHNV, YYDKDF (reference sequence).

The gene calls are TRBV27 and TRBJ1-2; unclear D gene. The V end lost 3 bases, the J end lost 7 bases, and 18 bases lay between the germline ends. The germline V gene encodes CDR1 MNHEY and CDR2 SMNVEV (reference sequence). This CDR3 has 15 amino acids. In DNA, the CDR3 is TGTGCCAGCAGTTTGGCCTTGAACACCGCCCGTGGCTACACCTTC. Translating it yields CASSLALNTARGYTF.

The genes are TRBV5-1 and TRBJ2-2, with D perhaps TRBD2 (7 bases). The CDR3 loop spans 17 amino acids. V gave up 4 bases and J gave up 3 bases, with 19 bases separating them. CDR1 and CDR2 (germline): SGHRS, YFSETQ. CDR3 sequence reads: CASSLSVGGAHTGELFF. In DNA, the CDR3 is TGCGCCAGCAGCCTCTCGGTAGGGGGGGCTCACACCGGGGAGCTGTTTTTT. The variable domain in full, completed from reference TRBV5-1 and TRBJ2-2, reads KAGVTQTPRYLIKTRGQQVTLSCSPISGHRSVSWYQQTPGQGLQFLFEYFSETQRNKGNFPGRFSGRQFSNSRSEMNVSTLELGDSALYLCASSLSVGGAHTGELFFGEGSRLTVL.

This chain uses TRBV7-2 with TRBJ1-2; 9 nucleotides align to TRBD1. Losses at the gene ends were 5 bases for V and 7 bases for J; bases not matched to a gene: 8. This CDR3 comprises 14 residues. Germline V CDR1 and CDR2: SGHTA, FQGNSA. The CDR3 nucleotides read TGTGCCAGCAGCCCCCGACAGGGGGTGGGTGGCTACACCTTC. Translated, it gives CASSPRQGVGGYTF.

The CDR3 reads CASSIQGGHTEAFF. As DNA, the CDR3 is TGTGCCAGCAGCATACAGGGGGGGCACACTGAAGCTTTCTTT. This rearrangement joins TRBV5-4 to TRBJ1-1; 8 nucleotides agree with TRBD1. This CDR3 has 14 amino acids. Germline CDR1 and CDR2: SGHNT and YYREEE (reference sequence). The V segment lost 4 bases and the J segment 3 bases; nucleotides outside the gene matches: 5.

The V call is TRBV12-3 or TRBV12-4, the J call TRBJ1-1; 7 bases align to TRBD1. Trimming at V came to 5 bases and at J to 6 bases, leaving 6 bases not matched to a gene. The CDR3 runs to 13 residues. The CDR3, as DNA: TGTGCCAGCAGTGAGCAGGGGGGACCTGAAGCTTTCTTT. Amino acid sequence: CASSEQGGPEAFF.

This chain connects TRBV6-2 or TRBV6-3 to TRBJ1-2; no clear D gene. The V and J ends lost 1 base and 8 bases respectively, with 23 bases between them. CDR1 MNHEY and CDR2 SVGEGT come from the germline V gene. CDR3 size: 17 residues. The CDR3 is CASSYFDNSGSSRGYTF. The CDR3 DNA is TGTGCCAGCAGTTACTTCGATAATTCAGGTTCCTCTCGGGGCTACACCTTC.

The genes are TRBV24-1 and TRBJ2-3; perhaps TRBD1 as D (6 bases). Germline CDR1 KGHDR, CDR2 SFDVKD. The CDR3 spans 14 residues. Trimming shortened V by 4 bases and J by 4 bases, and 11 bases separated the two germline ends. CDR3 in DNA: TGTGCCACCAGTGACCCTAAGGGGGCAGATACGCAGTATTTT. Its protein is CATSDPKGADTQYF.

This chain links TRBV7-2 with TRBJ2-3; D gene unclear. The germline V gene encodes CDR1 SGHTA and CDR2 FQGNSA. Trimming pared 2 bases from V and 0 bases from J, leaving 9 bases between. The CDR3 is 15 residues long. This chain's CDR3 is CASSLPRASTDTQYF. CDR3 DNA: TGTGCCAGCAGCTTACCGCGTGCTAGCACAGATACGCAGTATTTT.

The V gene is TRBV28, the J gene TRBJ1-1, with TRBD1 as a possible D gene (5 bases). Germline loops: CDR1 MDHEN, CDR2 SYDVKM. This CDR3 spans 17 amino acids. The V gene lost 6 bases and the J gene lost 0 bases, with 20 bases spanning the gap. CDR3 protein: CASREGGRVPMNTEAFF. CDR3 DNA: TGTGCCAGCAGGGAGGGCGGCAGGGTCCCCATGAACACTGAAGCTTTCTTT.

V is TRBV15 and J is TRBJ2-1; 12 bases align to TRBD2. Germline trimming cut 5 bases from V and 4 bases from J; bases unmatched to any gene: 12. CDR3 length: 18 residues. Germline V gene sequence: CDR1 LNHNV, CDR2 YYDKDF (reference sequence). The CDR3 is CATSSSPGLAGTYNEQFF. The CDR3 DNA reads TGTGCCACCAGCTCCAGCCCCGGACTAGCGGGGACTTACAATGAGCAGTTCTTC.

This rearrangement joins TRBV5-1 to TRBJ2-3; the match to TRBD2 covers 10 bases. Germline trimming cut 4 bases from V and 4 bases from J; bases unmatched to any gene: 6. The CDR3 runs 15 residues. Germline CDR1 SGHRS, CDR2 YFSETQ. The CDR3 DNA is TGCGCCAGCAGCCTAGCGGGAGTATCGGCAGATACGCAGTATTTT. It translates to CASSLAGVSADTQYF.

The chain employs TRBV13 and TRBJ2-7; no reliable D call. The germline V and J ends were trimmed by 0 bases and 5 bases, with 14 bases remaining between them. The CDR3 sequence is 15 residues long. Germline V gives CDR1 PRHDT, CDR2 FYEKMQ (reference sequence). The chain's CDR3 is CASSLGLSASNEQYF. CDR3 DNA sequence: TGTGCCAGCAGCTTAGGTTTAAGTGCCAGTAACGAGCAGTACTTC.

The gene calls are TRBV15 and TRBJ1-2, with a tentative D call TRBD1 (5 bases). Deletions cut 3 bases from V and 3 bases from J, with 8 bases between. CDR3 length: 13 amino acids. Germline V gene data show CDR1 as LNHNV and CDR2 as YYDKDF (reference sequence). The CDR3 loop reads CATSREGYYGYTF. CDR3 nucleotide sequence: TGTGCCACCAGCAGGGAGGGGTACTATGGCTACACCTTC.

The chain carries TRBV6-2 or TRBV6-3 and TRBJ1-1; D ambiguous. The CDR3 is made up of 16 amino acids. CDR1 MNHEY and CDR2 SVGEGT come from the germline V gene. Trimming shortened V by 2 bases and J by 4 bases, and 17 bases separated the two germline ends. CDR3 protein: CASSYGPLSEGTEAFF. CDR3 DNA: TGTGCCAGCAGTTACGGCCCACTCTCGGAGGGCACTGAAGCTTTCTTT.

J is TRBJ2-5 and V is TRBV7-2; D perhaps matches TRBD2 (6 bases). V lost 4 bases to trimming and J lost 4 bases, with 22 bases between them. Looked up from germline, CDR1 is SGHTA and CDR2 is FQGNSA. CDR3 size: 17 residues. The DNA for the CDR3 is TGTGCCAGCAGCTGGAGGGGACCGGGCGAGGTGGGAGAGACCCAGTACTTC. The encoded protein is CASSWRGPGEVGETQYF.

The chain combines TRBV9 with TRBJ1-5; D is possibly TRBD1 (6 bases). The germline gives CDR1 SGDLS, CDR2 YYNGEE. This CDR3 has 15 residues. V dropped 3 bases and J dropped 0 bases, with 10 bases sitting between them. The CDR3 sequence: CASSARGYSNQPQHF. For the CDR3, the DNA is TGTGCCAGCAGCGCCAGGGGCTATAGCAATCAGCCCCAGCATTTT.

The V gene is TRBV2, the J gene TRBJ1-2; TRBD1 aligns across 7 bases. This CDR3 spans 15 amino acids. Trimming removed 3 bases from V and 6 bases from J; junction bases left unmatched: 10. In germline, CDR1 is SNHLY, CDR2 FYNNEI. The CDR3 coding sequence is TGTGCCAGCAGTGAGCTGCCAGGGGGGAAGAATGGCTACACCTTC. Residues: CASSELPGGKNGYTF.

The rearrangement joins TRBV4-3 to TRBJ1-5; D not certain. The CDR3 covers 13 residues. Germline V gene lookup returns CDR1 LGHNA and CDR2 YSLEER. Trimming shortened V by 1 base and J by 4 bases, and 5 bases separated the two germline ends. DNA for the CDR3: TGCGCCAGCAGCCAAGCCGAGAATCAGCCCCAGCATTTT. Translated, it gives CASSQAENQPQHF.

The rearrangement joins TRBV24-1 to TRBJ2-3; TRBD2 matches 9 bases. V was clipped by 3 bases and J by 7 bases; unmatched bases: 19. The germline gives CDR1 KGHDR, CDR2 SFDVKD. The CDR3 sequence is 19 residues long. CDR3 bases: TGTGCCACCAGTGATCATAGCGGGGGCTCTTCGTTTTCCAGGTATACGCAGTATTTT. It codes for CATSDHSGGSSFSRYTQYF.

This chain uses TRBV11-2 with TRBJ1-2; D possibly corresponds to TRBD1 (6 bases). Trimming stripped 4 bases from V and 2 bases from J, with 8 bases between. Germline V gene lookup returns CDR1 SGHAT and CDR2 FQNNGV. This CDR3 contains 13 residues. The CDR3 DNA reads TGTGCCAGCAGCTGGGGGCAAAACTATGGCTACACCTTC. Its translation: CASSWGQNYGYTF.

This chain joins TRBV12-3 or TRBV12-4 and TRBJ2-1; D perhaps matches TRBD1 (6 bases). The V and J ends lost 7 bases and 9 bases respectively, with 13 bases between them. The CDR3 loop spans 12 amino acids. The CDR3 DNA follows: TGTGCCAGCACCCTGGACAGAATTGAGCAGTTCTTC. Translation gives CASTLDRIEQFF.

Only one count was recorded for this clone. The CDR3 reads CASSSQAGLNTEAFF. The CDR3 bases are TGTGCCAGCAGCTCTCAGGCTGGGCTGAACACTGAAGCTTTCTTT. The gene calls are TRBV6-5 and TRBJ1-1; D is ambiguous. The germline CDR1 and CDR2 sequences are MNHEY and SVGAGI. The CDR3 is made up of 15 amino acids. Trimming shortened V by 6 bases and J by 0 bases, and 14 bases separated the two germline ends.

CDR3 sequence reads: CASSQDRGLVYGYTF. CDR3 DNA: TGTGCCAGCAGCCAAGATAGGGGCTTGGTGTATGGCTACACCTTC. The V and J genes are TRBV4-2 and TRBJ1-2; weak D call: TRBD1 (5 bases). The V gene's germline CDR1 is LGHNA and CDR2 YNFKEQ. The length of the CDR3 is 15 residues. V shed 0 bases and J shed 5 bases, with 13 bases lying between them.

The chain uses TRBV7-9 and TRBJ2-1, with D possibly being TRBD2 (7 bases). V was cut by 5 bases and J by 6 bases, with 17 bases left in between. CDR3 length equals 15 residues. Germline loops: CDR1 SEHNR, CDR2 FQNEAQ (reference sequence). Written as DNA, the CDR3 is TGTGCCAGCAGCGAAAGGACTAGAGGGGGCAATGAGCAGTTCTTC. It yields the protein CASSERTRGGNEQFF.

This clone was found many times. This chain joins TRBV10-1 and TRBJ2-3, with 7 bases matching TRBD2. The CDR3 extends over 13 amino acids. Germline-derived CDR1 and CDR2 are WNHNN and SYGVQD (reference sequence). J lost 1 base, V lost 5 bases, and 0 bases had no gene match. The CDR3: CASSREGTDTQYF. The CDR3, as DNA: TGCGCCAGCAGTCGGGAGGGCACAGATACGCAGTATTTT.

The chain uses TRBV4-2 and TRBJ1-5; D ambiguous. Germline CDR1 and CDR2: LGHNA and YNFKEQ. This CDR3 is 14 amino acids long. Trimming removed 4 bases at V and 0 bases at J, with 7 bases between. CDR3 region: CASSPQVSNQPQHF. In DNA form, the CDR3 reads TGTGCCAGCAGCCCTCAGGTTAGCAATCAGCCCCAGCATTTT.